These T cell receptor beta chains were read from a single sample in a study of radiation and T cells in renal cell carcinoma. Data came from immunoSEQ multiplex PCR; TCRdb stores just in-frame clones and leaves some out. This table holds about 49,000 clones, roughly 80% found once. This sample comprised blood, obtained from a patient whose treatment included radiotherapy and nephrectomy. The receptor source for this set is a woman aged 70-85 years with renal cell carcinoma. The CDR3 runs from the conserved cysteine through the conserved F or W. Each record gives: CDR3 length, J gene, V gene, D gene, CDR3 protein. A D gene is named only where the DNA matches it firmly.

length: 15; J: TRBJ2-2; V: TRBV23-1; D: NA; CDR3: CASILRGENTGELFF
length: 18; J: TRBJ2-1; V: TRBV15; D: TRBD1; CDR3: CATSRDSVGQGGSNEQFF
length: 18; J: TRBJ1-3; V: TRBV4-1; D: NA; CDR3: CASSQGFGRTAGGNTIYF
length: 12; J: TRBJ2-2; V: TRBV11-2; D: NA; CDR3: CASSFNTGELFF
length: 15; J: TRBJ2-5; V: TRBV7-2; D: TRBD2; CDR3: CASSILAGGGETQYF
length: 14; J: TRBJ1-3; V: TRBV9; D: NA; CDR3: CASSVGAHGNTIYF
length: 11; J: TRBJ2-1; V: TRBV20-1; D: TRBD1; CDR3: CSADQGDEQFF
length: 17; J: TRBJ1-2; V: TRBV14; D: TRBD1; CDR3: CASSQDPNGRQGDGYTF
length: 16; J: TRBJ2-3; V: TRBV10-3; D: NA; CDR3: CAISGPPGESTDTQYF
length: 15; J: TRBJ1-1; V: TRBV5-4; D: NA; CDR3: CASSPHRSLDTEAFF
length: 14; J: TRBJ1-5; V: TRBV2; D: NA; CDR3: CATRRGERGQPQHF
length: 18; J: TRBJ2-1; V: TRBV5-1; D: TRBD2; CDR3: CASSAIVPVAGAINEQFF
length: 13; J: TRBJ2-1; V: TRBV6-5; D: TRBD2; CDR3: CASSYQTSGSQFF
length: 16; J: TRBJ2-7; V: TRBV9; D: TRBD1; CDR3: CASSVGLQGAPYEQYF
length: 16; J: TRBJ2-7; V: TRBV28; D: TRBD2; CDR3: CASSLTSGRLPYEQYF
length: 16; J: TRBJ1-2; V: TRBV6-1; D: NA; CDR3: CASSEALGPSAYGYTF
length: 13; J: TRBJ2-3; V: TRBV6-1; D: NA; CDR3: CASKKAREDTQYF